This T cell receptor beta chain was recovered during a study of response to subunit inactivated influenza vaccine (dated by TCRdb to the late 2010s). Looking at the study overall: To follow how T cells responded to a trivalent subunit inactivated influenza vaccine, the researchers relied on deep quantitative profiling of the T cell receptor repertoire. Broad study findings and their caveats: The authors suggested that each seasonal influenza vaccination may recruit only a limited number of new T cells.

Only a few counts were recorded for this clonotype. Its antigen has not been determined. The sample holds no much larger clone one base away, and base qualities are not on file. Per the germline V gene (reference sequence), DFQATT is the CDR1 and SNEGSKA is the CDR2. From cysteine to phenylalanine, the CDR3 is 14 amino acids long. Left in the record is the CDR3 DNA by itself, 42 bases read in frame from the first base. Trimming takes 3 bases off V and 2 bases off J; junction bases not matched to a gene: 3. Libraries came from RT-PCR. The instrument given in TCRdb is Illumina HiSeq 2500. TCRdb applied fastp at Q25 and MiXCR to the public reads, then kept only in-frame beta chains. Identical CDR3 proteins give one entry, which carries the most common genes and DNA. This sample gives 150,000 to 200,000 distinct CDR3 sequences in total; 9.5% to 15% of them show up just once. The top ten clonotypes cover approximately 30% of the sample.

This sample also appeared in a second study, on T cells expressing NK-cell markers. Reported in the second study: 5'RACE template switching, by which a universal primer site and unique molecular identifiers were added, was used to make TCR beta cDNA libraries. Three sorted T-cell subsets (CD3+CD56+NKG2C+, CD3+CD56+NKG2C- and CD3+CD56-NKG2C+) from under ten donors had their TCR beta-chain repertoires profiled. Of the eight sequenced donors, seven were found to be HCMV-seropositive and one was found to be HCMV-seronegative. In several experiments an anti-gammadeltaTCR antibody was added to restrict sorting to alphabetaTCR-expressing T cells. For several donors, the dominant CD3+CD56+NKG2C+ clonotypes were among the top 10 CD8+ clonotypes and accounted for roughly 1.0-8% of CD8+ T cells. Those dominant clonotypes were again the most abundant among CD3+CD56-NKG2C+ cells in a few donors, at roughly 25-60.1%. Whether the expanded NKG2C-expressing T cell clones were specific for HCMV antigens remained unclear. The eight sequenced donors were randomly selected healthy volunteers, three men and five women. To determine HCMV serostatus, a commercial ELISA kit was used to detect HCMV-specific IgG in serum. Ficoll density gradient centrifugation was used to isolate peripheral blood mononuclear cells from blood. Using Miltenyi isolation kits, CD4+ and CD8+ T cells were isolated from PBMC through magnetic immunoseparation. Synthesis of cDNA was primed from the TCR beta constant segment and was followed by two consecutive PCR amplification steps. Sequencing of the libraries produced 2 x 150 bp reads on Illumina HiSeq 2000/2500, MiSeq or NextSeq. MIGEC handled demultiplexing of the reads and grouping by UMI, while MiTCR was used to assemble and quantify clonotypes. Only TCR cDNA sequences supported by at least two reads were kept to exclude erroneous sequences. The tcR package was used for downstream repertoire analysis, and clonotypes were matched across fractions by CDR3 nucleotide sequence plus V segment. VDJmatch was used to annotate antigen specificity against VDJdb, with one amino acid substitution in CDR3 permitted.

The sequence came from a middle-aged man who received an inactivated influenza vaccine. Donor details come from another sample of the same person, matched by shared clones. The chain is assembled from TRBV20-1 and TRBJ2-7, with 11 junctional bases fitting TRBD2. Material: CD8+ T cells sorted from PBMCs, obtained 11 to 12 days after vaccination. The DNA is as follows: TGCAGTGCTAGGTCTAGCGGGGGGCCCTACGAGCAGTACTTC. It specifies CSARSSGGPYEQYF.